Each of the 30 T cell receptor beta chains below was sequenced from the same sample in a study of shared clonotypes between healthy human individuals. The assay was immunoSEQ multiplex PCR, and TCRdb's table has in-frame clones only and misses some. The table includes roughly 700,000 clones, around 74% detected once. Sequencing was carried out using memory CD4+ T cells sorted from blood. Noted subset: CD45RA-negative fraction. The source is a woman aged 25 to 39 in good health.

The V call is TRBV7-9, the J call TRBJ2-2, with TRBD2 identical over 8 bases. V was pared by 8 bases and J by 7 bases, with 12 bases of the junction left unmatched. The CDR3 length is 15 residues. CDR1 and CDR2 from the germline V gene are SEHNR and FQNEAQ (reference sequence). The CDR3: CASSGLAGTNGELFF. Written as DNA, the CDR3 is TGTGCCAGCTCCGGGTTAGCGGGGACAAACGGGGAGCTGTTTTTT.

This sequence joins TRBV12-5 and TRBJ2-1, with D perhaps TRBD2 (5 bases). The CDR3 covers 13 residues. Germline V gene sequence: CDR1 LGHNT, CDR2 FRNRAP. The V gene lost 7 bases and the J gene lost 0 bases, with 7 bases spanning the gap. The CDR3 region is CASAGVSYNEQFF. The CDR3 DNA reads TGTGCTAGTGCCGGGGTCTCCTACAATGAGCAGTTCTTC.

This clone has just one count. The V and J genes are TRBV27 and TRBJ1-1; D is unresolved. The CDR3 totals 14 residues. Deletions cut 10 bases from V and 0 bases from J, with 15 bases between. Germline CDR1 reads MNHEY; CDR2 reads SMNVEV (reference sequence). This chain's CDR3 is CATQQNGMNTEAFF. The CDR3 DNA is TGTGCCACTCAACAGAACGGAATGAACACTGAAGCTTTCTTT.

V and J are TRBV19 and TRBJ2-6, with TRBD1 as a possible D gene (6 bases). Deletions cut 7 bases from V and 0 bases from J, with 10 bases between. Germline V gene data show CDR1 as LNHDA and CDR2 as SQIVND (reference sequence). This CDR3 region has 15 residues. The CDR3: CASIRQASGANVLTF. Here the CDR3 DNA reads TGTGCCAGTATAAGACAGGCCTCTGGGGCCAACGTCCTGACTTTC.

This clone was observed a few times. Distinct nucleotide sequences in the sample also encode this CDR3. This sequence joins TRBV5-1 and TRBJ1-2, with D perhaps TRBD1 (5 bases). Germline V CDR1 and CDR2: SGHRS, YFSETQ. With 2 bases removed from V and 6 bases from J, the gap between germline ends came to 11 bases. The CDR3 covers 13 residues. The CDR3 is CASSFQGEDGYTF. In DNA, the CDR3 is TGCGCCAGCAGCTTCCAGGGAGAGGATGGCTACACCTTC.

This chain links TRBV7-2 with TRBJ2-7, with D tentatively TRBD1 or TRBD2 (5 bases each). Trimming removed 5 bases from V and 3 bases from J, with 14 bases in between. The V gene's germline CDR1 is SGHTA and CDR2 FQGNSA. CDR3 length: 14 amino acids. The DNA of the CDR3 is TGTGCCAGCAGCCCCCCGGGACGGAGCTACGAGCAGTACTTC. Protein sequence: CASSPPGRSYEQYF.

The gene calls are TRBV11-1 and TRBJ2-7, with 9 bases fitting TRBD2. V gave up 8 bases and J gave up 3 bases; unmatched junction bases: 5. This CDR3 has 13 residues. Germline CDR1 and CDR2: SGHAT and FQDESV (reference sequence). CDR3 in amino acids: CASSLAGLYEQYF. The CDR3 DNA sequence: TGTGCCAGCTCCCTAGCGGGACTCTACGAGCAGTACTTC.

The rearrangement joins TRBV6-6 to TRBJ1-2; D perhaps matches TRBD1 (5 bases). This CDR3 is built from 14 residues. Per the germline V gene, CDR1 is MNHNY and CDR2 is SVGAGI (reference sequence). Trimming took off 4 bases at V and 6 bases at J, with 15 bases between the two ends. The chain's CDR3 is CASSFPQQVDGYTF. CDR3 bases: TGTGCCAGCAGTTTCCCTCAACAGGTGGATGGCTACACCTTC.

Details on this clone: The same CDR3 arises from other DNA sequences in this sample as well. This chain links TRBV9 with TRBJ1-3; 9 bases align to TRBD1. Germline V gene lookup returns CDR1 SGDLS and CDR2 YYNGEE. With 4 bases clipped from V and 4 bases from J, the junction kept 3 bases outside the gene matches. The length of the CDR3 is 14 residues. CDR3 sequence (DNA): TGTGCCAGCAGCCCACAGGGGGCCGGAAACACCATATATTTT. Amino acids: CASSPQGAGNTIYF.

The chain joins TRBV30 to TRBJ1-4; D is uncertain. Germline loops: CDR1 GTSNPN, CDR2 SVGIG (reference sequence). V lost 5 bases to trimming and J lost 3 bases, with 16 bases between them. The CDR3 is 15 residues long. In nucleotides, the CDR3 is TGTGCCTGGTTGATTGGTCGAGGGCCTAATGAAAAACTGTTTTTT. Its protein product is CAWLIGRGPNEKLFF.

The J gene is TRBJ2-2, the V gene TRBV19; D possibly corresponds to TRBD1 (5 bases). The germline V and J ends were trimmed by 7 bases and 3 bases, with 15 bases remaining between them. This CDR3 region has 15 residues. Germline V gene sequence: CDR1 LNHDA, CDR2 SQIVND (reference sequence). In DNA form, the CDR3 reads TGTGCCAGTAAGCTCTCAGACAGATACACCGGGGAGCTGTTTTTT. Encoded protein: CASKLSDRYTGELFF.

The gene calls are TRBV19 and TRBJ2-6, with 12 nucleotides matching TRBD2. The germline gives CDR1 LNHDA, CDR2 SQIVND (reference sequence). V gave up 7 bases and J gave up 0 bases; unmatched junction bases: 7. The CDR3 runs 18 residues. CDR3 amino acids: CASTRTSGATSGANVLTF. As DNA, the CDR3 is TGTGCCAGTACCAGGACTAGCGGGGCCACCTCTGGGGCCAACGTCCTGACTTTC.

The chain links TRBV5-1 to TRBJ2-3, with 9 positions matching TRBD2. Germline V gives CDR1 SGHRS, CDR2 YFSETQ. The CDR3 runs to 15 residues. V was pared by 3 bases and J by 1 base, with 3 bases of the junction left unmatched. CDR3 in DNA: TGCGCCAGCAGCTGGACTAGCGCCGGCACAGATACGCAGTATTTT. Translated: CASSWTSAGTDTQYF. The whole variable domain, filled in from reference TRBV5-1 and TRBJ2-3, reads KAGVTQTPRYLIKTRGQQVTLSCSPISGHRSVSWYQQTPGQGLQFLFEYFSETQRNKGNFPGRFSGRQFSNSRSEMNVSTLELGDSALYLCASSWTSAGTDTQYFGPGTRLTVL.

This chain joins TRBV19 and TRBJ1-4, with 7 bases matching TRBD1. This CDR3 spans 12 amino acids. Germline V gene sequence: CDR1 LNHDA, CDR2 SQIVND (reference sequence). V lost 11 bases to trimming and J lost 8 bases; unmatched junction nucleotides: 8. For the CDR3, the DNA is TGTGCCTCACAGGGGTTTGGGGAAAAACTGTTTTTT. Residues: CASQGFGEKLFF.

This clone turned up a few times. This chain uses TRBV9 with TRBJ2-1; weak D call: TRBD2 (6 bases). V was shortened by 3 bases and J by 8 bases, with 24 bases between the two germline ends. Looked up from germline, CDR1 is SGDLS and CDR2 is YYNGEE. This CDR3 has 17 residues. Here the CDR3 reads CASSALHTGREMDEQFF. CDR3 nucleotide sequence: TGTGCCAGCAGCGCCCTACATACTGGACGGGAGATGGATGAGCAGTTCTTC.

The chain recombines TRBV28 with TRBJ1-2, with 8 bases fitting TRBD1. The CDR3 covers 13 residues. Looked up from germline, CDR1 is MDHEN and CDR2 is SYDVKM. Trimming took 6 bases from V and 7 from J; bases not matched to a gene: 7. The CDR3 loop reads CASRQGALGGYTF. CDR3 in DNA: TGTGCCAGCAGGCAGGGGGCGTTAGGTGGCTACACCTTC.

In this sample, this clone turned up a few times. V gene TRBV6-5 combines with J gene TRBJ2-2, with TRBD2 matching 14 bases. The trim removed 6 bases at V and 5 bases at J, leaving 5 bases unmatched. Per the germline V gene, CDR1 is MNHEY and CDR2 is SVGAGI. CDR3 length: 16 residues. CDR3 amino acids: CASRYGTSGRTGELFF. CDR3 DNA: TGTGCCAGCAGATACGGGACTAGCGGGAGAACCGGGGAGCTGTTTTTT.

This chain links TRBV5-4 with TRBJ1-4, with 7 bases that match TRBD1. Germline CDR1 and CDR2: SGHNT and YYREEE (reference sequence). This CDR3 is 13 amino acids long. The trim removed 2 bases at V and 6 bases at J, leaving 1 base unmatched. CDR3 residues: CASSFGQDEKLFF. CDR3 coding DNA: TGTGCCAGCAGCTTCGGACAGGATGAAAAACTGTTTTTT.

The chain carries TRBV14 and TRBJ1-2, with D possibly matching TRBD1 (6 bases). The V gene's germline CDR1 is SGHDN and CDR2 FVKESK. CDR3 length: 15 amino acids. V was pared by 4 bases and J by 5 bases, with 17 bases between. The CDR3 DNA reads as TGTGCCAGCAGCCGAGACTTAACAGGGATTTATGGCTACACCTTC. As protein: CASSRDLTGIYGYTF.

The chain employs TRBV4-1 and TRBJ2-3; TRBD2 agrees at 8 bases. CDR1 and CDR2 (germline): MGHRA, YSYEKL. The CDR3 has 15 amino acids. The trim removed 0 bases at V and 6 bases at J, leaving 5 bases unmatched. CDR3 region: CASSQDRRGGDTQYF. The CDR3 DNA follows: TGCGCCAGCAGCCAAGATCGTCGGGGGGGGGATACGCAGTATTTT.

The V and J genes are TRBV28 and TRBJ1-5; D ambiguous. The CDR3 is made up of 14 amino acids. The germline V gene encodes CDR1 MDHEN and CDR2 SYDVKM. V gave up 4 bases and J gave up 6 bases, with 13 bases separating them. The CDR3 DNA sequence: TGTGCCAGCAGTTACTCGCGGGGAGCTCAGCCCCAGCATTTT. Translated: CASSYSRGAQPQHF.

In this sample, this clone turned up many times. This chain links TRBV30 with TRBJ1-1, with D possibly matching TRBD1 (5 bases). The V gene's germline CDR1 is GTSNPN and CDR2 SVGIG (reference sequence). This CDR3 spans 11 amino acids. V gave up 7 bases and J gave up 3 bases, with 9 bases separating them. For the CDR3, the DNA is TGTGCCTTGCAGGGTCACACTGAAGCTTTCTTT. Translating gives CALQGHTEAFF.

The gene calls are TRBV5-1 and TRBJ2-1, with TRBD1 as a possible D gene (6 bases). CDR1 is SGHRS, CDR2 YFSETQ, per germline. The CDR3 spans 14 residues. V was cut by 1 base and J by 5 bases, with 10 bases left in between. This CDR3 reads CASSLRQVNNEQFF. DNA for the CDR3: TGCGCCAGCAGCTTGCGACAGGTGAACAATGAGCAGTTCTTC.

V is TRBV28 and J is TRBJ1-5; D unclear. CDR1 and CDR2 (germline): MDHEN, SYDVKM. V shed 4 bases and J shed 5 bases, with 6 bases lying between them. This CDR3 comprises 12 residues. The CDR3 DNA sequence: TGTGCCAGCAGTTCCATGGATCAGCCCCAGCATTTT. Encoded protein: CASSSMDQPQHF.

The chain employs TRBV9 and TRBJ1-2, with a possible D match to TRBD1 (6 bases). The ends were cut back, 1 base at V and 1 base at J, with 8 bases in the middle. This CDR3 is built from 14 residues. Germline V CDR1 and CDR2: SGDLS, YYNGEE. The CDR3 reads CASSVQGSNYGYTF. DNA for the CDR3: TGTGCCAGCAGCGTACAGGGGAGTAACTATGGCTACACCTTC.

This chain links TRBV12-2 with TRBJ2-7; TRBD1 is taken as the D call from the table, unchecked against the DNA. TRBV12-2 is described as a pseudogene. CDR3 length: 14 amino acids. The CDR3, as DNA: TGTGCAAGTCGCTTGAAGGGGCCGGGCTACGAGCAGTACTTC. Protein sequence: CASRLKGPGYEQYF.

There are a few counts of this clone. The chain uses TRBV30 and TRBJ1-1; no definite D call. From germline, CDR1 is GTSNPN and CDR2 SVGIG (reference sequence). The CDR3 totals 13 residues. V gave up 4 bases and J gave up 8 bases, with 17 bases separating them. CDR3 region: CAWTVFLDSEAFF. CDR3 nucleotides: TGTGCCTGGACCGTCTTCTTGGATAGCGAAGCTTTCTTT. Supplemented by reference TRBV30 and TRBJ1-1, the full variable domain reads SQTIHQWPATLVQPVGSPLSLECTVEGTSNPNLYWYRQAAGRGLQLLFYSVGIGQISSEVPQNLSASRPQDRQFILSSKKLLLSDSGFYLCAWTVFLDSEAFFGQGTRLTVV.

The chain links TRBV5-6 to TRBJ2-2; 8 bases match TRBD1. With V trimmed by 3 bases and J by 6 bases, 10 bases remained unmatched. From germline, CDR1 is SGHDT and CDR2 YYEEEE. This CDR3 spans 16 amino acids. This CDR3 reads CASSSVRQGASGELFF. In nucleotides, the CDR3 is TGTGCCAGCAGCTCGGTAAGGCAGGGGGCCTCCGGGGAGCTGTTTTTT.

This chain joins TRBV27 and TRBJ2-7; TRBD2 aligns across 15 bases. Trimming took 6 bases from V and 5 from J; bases not matched to a gene: 8. CDR1 is MNHEY, CDR2 SMNVEV, per germline (reference sequence). The length of the CDR3 is 16 residues. CDR3 protein: CASSAGTSGRRDEQYF. Written as DNA, the CDR3 is TGTGCCAGCAGCGCAGGGACTAGCGGGAGGAGGGACGAGCAGTACTTC.

V usage is TRBV28 and J usage is TRBJ1-5; D may be TRBD1 (5 bases). This CDR3 has 14 residues. CDR1 and CDR2 from the germline V gene are MDHEN and SYDVKM. The V end was cut by 7 bases, the J end by 7 bases, with 17 bases between. The CDR3 region is CASIPRGQGQPQHF. The CDR3 nucleotides are TGTGCCAGCATCCCGAGAGGGCAGGGCCAGCCCCAGCATTTT.